The T cell receptor (beta chain) under discussion was sequenced for a study of spatial heterogeneity in lung cancer. In the study overall: More beta-chain than alpha-chain sequences were consistently detected.

Germline loops: CDR1 MGHRA, CDR2 YSYEKL. This CDR3 has 16 residues. V was shortened by 1 base and J by 2 bases, with 11 bases between the two germline ends. TCRdb used MiXCR to reprocess the 5' RACE reads, holding one entry per CDR3 protein. This table has about 86,000 distinct CDR3 sequences, about 12% appearing once. Indicated time point: sample taken at primary tumor resection. Whole RNA came from tumor, nontumor lung or frozen PBMC and was sequenced without being sorted. The donors, 72 patients with untreated early-stage non-small cell lung cancer, provided the samples. The material was PBMCs, obtained at surgery. This chain connects TRBV4-1 to TRBJ2-2; no clear D gene. This TCR derives from a male donor with early-stage non-small cell lung cancer. CDR3 in amino acids: CASSQVSGLNTGELFF. CDR3 DNA sequence: TGCGCCAGCAGCCAAGTATCCGGGTTAAACACCGGGGAGCTGTTTTTT.